This paragraph covers one T cell receptor beta chain sequence. This sample stems from a study of blood T cell repertoires in COVID-19. As handled by the study authors: It was from reference gene primer amplification that nucleated cell counts were estimated. Produced via immunoSEQ multiplex PCR; TCRdb's table is partial and in-frame only. That table furnishes V, J and clone size, whereas the DNA furnished D and trimming. The profile shows 150,000 to 200,000 clones, roughly 80% of them singletons. The CDR3 is 12 residues long. The V gene lost 4 bases and the J gene lost 3 bases, with 6 bases spanning the gap. Germline lookup yields CDR1 SNHLY and CDR2 FYNNEI. Patients in Seattle were enrolled during active infection, then followed longitudinally.

This receptor was taken from a woman aged 40 to 50 with COVID-19, enrolled during active disease. The chain has TRBV2 and TRBJ1-1; no firm D call. The sample comprised peripheral blood. The CDR3 bases are TGTGCCAGCAGTGCAGGTCACACTGAAGCTTTCTTT. It codes for CASSAGHTEAFF.